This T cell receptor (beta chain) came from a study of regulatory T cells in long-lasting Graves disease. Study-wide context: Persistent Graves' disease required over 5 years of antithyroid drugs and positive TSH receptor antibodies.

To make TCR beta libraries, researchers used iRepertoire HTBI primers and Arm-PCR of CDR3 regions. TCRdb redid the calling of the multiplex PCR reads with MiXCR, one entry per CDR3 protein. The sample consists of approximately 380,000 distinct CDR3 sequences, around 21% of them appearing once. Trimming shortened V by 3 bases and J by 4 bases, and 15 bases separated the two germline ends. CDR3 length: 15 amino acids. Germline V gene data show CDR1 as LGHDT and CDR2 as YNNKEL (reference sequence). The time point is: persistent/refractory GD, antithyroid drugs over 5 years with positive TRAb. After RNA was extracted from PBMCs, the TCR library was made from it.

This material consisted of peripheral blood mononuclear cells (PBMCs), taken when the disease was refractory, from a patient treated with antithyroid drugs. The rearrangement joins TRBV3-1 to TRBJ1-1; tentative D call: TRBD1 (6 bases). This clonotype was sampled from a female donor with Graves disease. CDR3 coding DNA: TGTGCCAGCAGCCACCCTACAGGGTATTTCACTGAAGCTTTCTTT. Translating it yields CASSHPTGYFTEAFF.